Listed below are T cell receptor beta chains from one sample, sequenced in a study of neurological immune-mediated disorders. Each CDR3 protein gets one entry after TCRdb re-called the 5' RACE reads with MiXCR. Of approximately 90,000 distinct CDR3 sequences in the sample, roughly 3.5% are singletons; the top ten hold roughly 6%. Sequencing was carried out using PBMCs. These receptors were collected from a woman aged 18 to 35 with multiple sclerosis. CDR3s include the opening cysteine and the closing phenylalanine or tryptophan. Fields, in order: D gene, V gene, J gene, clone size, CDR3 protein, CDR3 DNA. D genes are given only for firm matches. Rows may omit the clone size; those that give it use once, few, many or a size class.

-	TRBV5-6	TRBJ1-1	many	CASSRVDRRTEAFF	TGTGCCAGCAGCCGAGTAGACAGGAGAACTGAAGCTTTCTTT
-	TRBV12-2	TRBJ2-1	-	CASRLPPGEGDNTYNEQFF	TGTGCAAGTCGCTTACCCCCCGGGGAGGGGGACAACACATACAATGAGCAGTTCTTC
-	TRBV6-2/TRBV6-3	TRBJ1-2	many	CASTRDRDYGYTF	TGTGCCAGCACCAGGGACCGCGACTATGGCTACACCTTC
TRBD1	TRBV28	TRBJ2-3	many	CASLSGTAGDTQYF	TGTGCCAGCCTATCGGGGACAGCCGGAGATACGCAGTATTTT
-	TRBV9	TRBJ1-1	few	CASSVGGSMNTEAFF	TGTGCCAGCAGCGTAGGGGGGAGCATGAACACTGAAGCTTTCTTT
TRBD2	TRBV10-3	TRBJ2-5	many	CAISETSGEETQYF	TGTGCCATCAGTGAGACTAGCGGGGAAGAGACCCAGTACTTC
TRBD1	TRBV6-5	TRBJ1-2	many	CASSDLGTGYGYTF	TGTGCCAGCAGTGACCTAGGGACAGGGTATGGCTACACCTTC
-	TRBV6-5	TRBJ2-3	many	CASSYSTTTDTQYF	TGTGCCAGCAGTTACTCGACAACTACAGATACGCAGTATTTT
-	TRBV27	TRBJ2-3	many	CASSLSAGDDTDTQYF	TGTGCCAGCAGTTTATCGGCCGGGGATGACACAGATACGCAGTATTTT
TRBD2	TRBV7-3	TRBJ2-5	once	CASSLTGDYEETQYF	TGTGCCAGCAGCTTAACAGGGGACTACGAAGAGACCCAGTACTTC
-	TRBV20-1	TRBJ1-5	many	CRSRGFHQPQHF	TGCAGATCTAGGGGGTTTCACCAGCCCCAGCATTTT
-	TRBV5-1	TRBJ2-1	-	CASSYFGTAYNEQFF	TGCGCCAGCAGCTACTTTGGGACGGCTTACAATGAGCAGTTCTTC
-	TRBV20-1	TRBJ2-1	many	CSARGVAGRPYNEQFF	TGCAGTGCTAGAGGGGTGGCGGGGAGACCCTACAATGAGCAGTTCTTC
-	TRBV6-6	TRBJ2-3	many	CASTLLSTDTQYF	TGTGCCAGCACCCTCCTTAGCACAGATACGCAGTATTTT
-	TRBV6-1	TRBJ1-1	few	CASFKVENTEAFF	TGTGCCAGCTTTAAGGTGGAAAACACTGAAGCTTTCTTT
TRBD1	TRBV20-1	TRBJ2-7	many	CSATRTGVWPYEQYF	TGCAGTGCCACCCGTACAGGGGTTTGGCCCTACGAGCAGTACTTC
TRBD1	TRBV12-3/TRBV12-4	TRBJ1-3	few	CASSFGPPRQGSFGNTIYF	TGTGCCAGCAGTTTTGGCCCTCCCAGACAGGGAAGTTTTGGAAACACCATATATTTT
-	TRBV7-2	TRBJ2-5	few	CASSPGHGGETQYF	TGTGCCAGCAGCCCGGGACACGGAGGGGAGACCCAGTACTTC
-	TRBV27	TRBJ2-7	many	CASSFKAGTYEQYF	TGTGCCAGCAGTTTTAAAGCAGGGACCTACGAGCAGTACTTC
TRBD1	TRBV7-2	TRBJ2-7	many	CASSREGGVPYEQYF	TGTGCCAGCAGCCGCGAAGGGGGCGTTCCCTACGAGCAGTACTTC
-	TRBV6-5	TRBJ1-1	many	CASSFSLNTEAFF	TGTGCCAGCAGTTTTAGCCTGAACACTGAAGCTTTCTTT
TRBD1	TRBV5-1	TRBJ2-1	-	CTSGTGANNEQFF	TGCACCTCGGGGACAGGAGCAAACAATGAGCAGTTCTTC
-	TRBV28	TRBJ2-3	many	CASREGLLLKDTQYF	TGTGCCAGCAGAGAGGGCCTCCTCCTGAAGGATACGCAGTATTTT
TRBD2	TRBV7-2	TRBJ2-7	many	CASSKVASGRAYEQYF	TGTGCCAGCAGCAAGGTAGCGAGCGGGAGGGCCTACGAGCAGTACTTC
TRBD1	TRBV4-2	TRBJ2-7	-	CASSQDGQGADEQYF	TGTGCCAGCAGCCAAGATGGACAGGGGGCAGACGAGCAGTACTTC
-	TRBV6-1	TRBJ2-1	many	CASSYVTINEQFF	TGTGCCAGCAGTTATGTCACGATCAATGAGCAGTTCTTC